This T cell receptor beta chain was retrieved from a study of blood T cell repertoires in COVID-19. Germline V gene sequence: CDR1 SGHAT, CDR2 FQNNGV. The length of the CDR3 is 15 residues. V lost 4 bases and J lost 7; bases outside the gene matches: 8. Authors' analysis steps: Quantification of nucleated cells was approximated via reference gene primer amplification. Clones were read by immunoSEQ multiplex PCR, and TCRdb kept only the in-frame ones, dropping some. V and J calls and clone size are given by that table; D and trimming were obtained from the DNA. There are around 200,000 clones in the sample; about 85% occur only once, and around 20% lies in the top ten. The age range of participants was about 18 to 90 years, with residence in about two dozen US areas. Cohort 3 recovery required two negative PCRs, clearance, or symptom resolution.

V gene TRBV11-2 combines with J gene TRBJ2-1; TRBD2 agrees at 9 bases. This clonotype was obtained from a man aged 40-49 years who had recovered from COVID-19. Sequences were obtained from PBMCs or T cells enriched from blood (not recorded which). The CDR3 DNA follows: TGTGCCAGCAGCTCGACTAGCGGATATACTAATGAGCAGTTCTTC. Its translation: CASSSTSGYTNEQFF.